One sample yielded the 21 T cell receptor beta chains listed below, sequenced in a study of blood T cell repertoires in COVID-19. TCRdb keeps only in-frame clones here, not all; method: immunoSEQ multiplex PCR. The sample holds 220,000 or so clones, around 90% seen once. Input material: PBMCs or T cells enriched from blood (not recorded which). These receptors were collected from a young man who had been exposed to COVID-19.

This chain links TRBV3-1 (or the pseudogene TRBV3-2) with TRBJ1-5; 8 bases fit TRBD1. With 1 base clipped from V and 5 bases from J, the junction kept 4 bases outside the gene matches. The CDR3 extends over 15 amino acids. Per germline, CDR1 LGHDT and CDR2 YNNKEL (reference sequence). DNA for the CDR3: TGTGCCAGCAGCCAAGGGACAGGGTTTTATCAGCCCCAGCATTTT. Encoded protein: CASSQGTGFYQPQHF.

This rearrangement joins TRBV7-2 to TRBJ1-3; D not resolved. The germline V gene has CDR1 SGHTA and CDR2 FQGNSA. The ends were cut back, 5 bases at V and 0 bases at J, with 8 bases in the middle. There are 14 residues in the CDR3. DNA of the CDR3: TGTGCCAGCAGCCCGCGAAACTCTGGAAACACCATATATTTT. It encodes CASSPRNSGNTIYF.

V is TRBV4-3 and J is TRBJ1-2, with 7 bases lining up with TRBD1. Germline lookup yields CDR1 LGHNA and CDR2 YSLEER. J gave up 4 bases and V 1 base, and 12 bases lay outside the gene matches. CDR3 length: 17 amino acids. The CDR3 DNA reads as TGCGCCAGCAGCCAAGGACCAACCCGGACAGGACCCTATGGCTACACCTTC. Translating gives CASSQGPTRTGPYGYTF.

The chain is built from TRBV4-1 and TRBJ2-1; D is possibly TRBD1 (5 bases). Germline V lookup: CDR1 MGHRA, CDR2 YSYEKL. This CDR3 has 14 amino acids. With 1 base removed from V and 7 bases from J, the gap between germline ends came to 11 bases. CDR3 sequence reads: CASSQVGQTNEQFF. For the CDR3, the DNA is TGCGCCAGCAGCCAAGTAGGACAAACTAATGAGCAGTTCTTC.

In its sample, this clone was seen once. The chain couples TRBV18 to TRBJ1-2, with D possibly being TRBD1 (5 bases). This CDR3 has 16 residues. V was clipped by 1 base and J by 2 bases, with 14 bases between them. The germline V gene encodes CDR1 KGHSH and CDR2 LQKENI. DNA for the CDR3: TGTGCCAGCTCACCACTCCCTTCGGGGGGAAACTATGGCTACACCTTC. Protein: CASSPLPSGGNYGYTF.

The V and J genes are TRBV3-1 (or the pseudogene TRBV3-2) and TRBJ1-1; TRBD1 matches 9 bases. The CDR3 contains 15 residues. Trimming removed 4 bases from V and 3 bases from J; junction bases left unmatched: 6. Germline loops: CDR1 LGHDT, CDR2 YNNKEL (reference sequence). In DNA, the CDR3 is TGTGCCAGCAGCCCGATGGGACAGGGTGACACTGAAGCTTTCTTT. Its translation is CASSPMGQGDTEAFF.

This clone has just one count. The V and J genes are TRBV2 and TRBJ2-1, with 13 bases identical to TRBD2. V was clipped by 5 bases and J by 4 bases; unmatched bases: 5. The CDR3 totals 16 residues. CDR1 SNHLY and CDR2 FYNNEI come from the germline V gene. CDR3 nucleotides: TGTGCCAGCAGTACACTAGCGGGGGGGCCATACAATGAGCAGTTCTTC. This gives the protein CASSTLAGGPYNEQFF.

The chain uses TRBV5-5 and TRBJ1-4; 7 nucleotides agree with TRBD1. CDR3 size: 17 residues. V was clipped by 0 bases and J by 0 bases; unmatched bases: 5. CDR1 and CDR2 (germline): SGHKS, YYEKEE (reference sequence). CDR3 sequence (DNA): TGTGCCAGCAGCTTGGGCGACAGGGAGGCAACTAATGAAAAACTGTTTTTT. This codes for CASSLGDREATNEKLFF.

The gene calls are TRBV11-3 and TRBJ2-1; 10 bases are a match to TRBD1. CDR3 length equals 16 residues. CDR1 and CDR2 from the germline V gene are SGHNT and YENEEA. Trimming at V came to 1 base and at J to 7 bases, leaving 7 bases not matched to a gene. For the CDR3, the DNA is TGTGCCAGCAGCTTAGGGGACAGGGGTAAGGGGAATGAGCAGTTCTTC. This codes for CASSLGDRGKGNEQFF.

This clone occurred once. The CDR3 here is CASSHTGAGANVLTF. The DNA for the CDR3 is TGTGCCAGCAGCCACACAGGGGCCGGGGCCAACGTCCTGACTTTC. V and J are TRBV7-2 and TRBJ2-6, with 7 nucleotides matching TRBD1. J lost 4 bases, V lost 5 bases, and 5 bases had no gene match. The CDR3 consists of 15 residues. CDR1 and CDR2 from the germline V gene are SGHTA and FQGNSA.

This clone appeared once. The chain is built from TRBV5-1 and TRBJ1-3, with TRBD1 identical over 11 bases. V lost 1 base and J lost 8; bases outside the gene matches: 5. The CDR3 length is 15 residues. Germline loops: CDR1 SGHRS, CDR2 YFSETQ. This CDR3 is CASSLPGQGGDTIYF. CDR3 nucleotide sequence: TGCGCCAGCAGCTTGCCGGGACAGGGGGGAGACACCATATATTTT. Complete variable domain (other parts from reference TRBV5-1 and TRBJ1-3): KAGVTQTPRYLIKTRGQQVTLSCSPISGHRSVSWYQQTPGQGLQFLFEYFSETQRNKGNFPGRFSGRQFSNSRSEMNVSTLELGDSALYLCASSLPGQGGDTIYFGEGSWLTVV.

This clone came up once. This chain's CDR3 is CASSRDLLNTEAFF. The CDR3 DNA is TGTGCCAGCAGTAGGGACTTACTGAACACTGAAGCTTTCTTT. V and J are TRBV6-2 or TRBV6-3 and TRBJ1-1; TRBD1 might be the D (5 bases). CDR1 and CDR2 from the germline V gene are MNHEY and SVGEGT. The V gene lost 5 bases and the J gene lost 0 bases, with 10 bases spanning the gap. The CDR3 has 14 residues.

The V gene is TRBV4-1, the J gene TRBJ2-7; D is undetermined. CDR3 size: 13 residues. CDR1 and CDR2 from the germline V gene are MGHRA and YSYEKL. V gave up 0 bases and J gave up 2 bases, with 5 bases separating them. Here the CDR3 reads CASSQELTYEQYF. The CDR3 region has the DNA TGCGCCAGCAGCCAAGAACTGACCTACGAGCAGTACTTC.

J is TRBJ1-2 and V is TRBV5-5, with 9 bases fitting TRBD1. The germline V gene has CDR1 SGHKS and CDR2 YYEKEE (reference sequence). This CDR3 contains 15 residues. Losses at the gene ends were 4 bases for V and 5 bases for J; bases not matched to a gene: 9. CDR3 sequence (DNA): TGTGCCAGCAGCAACGACAGGGGGTTGGAATATGGCTACACCTTC. Encoded protein: CASSNDRGLEYGYTF.

CDR3 nucleotide sequence: TGTGCCAGCAGCTTCCGGGGACAAAATGAGCAGTTCTTC. Protein product: CASSFRGQNEQFF. The chain has TRBV7-9 and TRBJ2-1; tentatively, D is TRBD1 (6 bases). V was pared by 3 bases and J by 7 bases, with 10 bases between. The CDR3 consists of 13 residues. CDR1 is SEHNR, CDR2 FQNEAQ, per germline (reference sequence).

The chain carries TRBV3-1 (or the pseudogene TRBV3-2) and TRBJ1-1; a weak D match, TRBD1 (6 bases). V lost 4 bases and J 3 bases, leaving 12 bases between the germline ends. CDR1 and CDR2 (germline): LGHDT, YNNKEL (reference sequence). The CDR3 consists of 14 residues. This CDR3 reads CASSLWGPDTEAFF. In nucleotides, the CDR3 is TGTGCCAGCAGCCTGTGGGGGCCCGACACTGAAGCTTTCTTT.

The V call is TRBV19, the J call TRBJ1-6; maybe TRBD1 (6 bases). V lost 6 bases and J 5 bases, leaving 11 bases between the germline ends. Germline assignment: CDR1 LNHDA and CDR2 SQIVND (reference sequence). This CDR3 is 14 amino acids long. The CDR3 bases are TGTGCCAGTAGCTGGGGACAAAATAATTCACCCCTCCACTTT. This codes for CASSWGQNNSPLHF. Full variable domain (outside the CDR3, taken from reference TRBV19 and TRBJ1-6): DGGITQSPKYLFRKEGQNVTLSCEQNLNHDAMYWYRQDPGQGLRLIYYSQIVNDFQKGDIAEGYSVSREKKESFPLTVTSAQKNPTAFYLCASSWGQNNSPLHFGNGTRLTVT.

The rearrangement links TRBV14 to TRBJ1-6; 8 nucleotides match TRBD1. V dropped 2 bases and J dropped 0; count of bases not matched to a gene: 3. Germline V gene data show CDR1 as SGHDN and CDR2 as FVKESK. The CDR3 has 17 residues. The CDR3 loop reads CASSQRQGSSYNSPLHF. For the CDR3, the DNA is TGTGCCAGCAGCCAACGACAGGGGAGCTCCTATAATTCACCCCTCCACTTT.

The chain carries TRBV4-3 and TRBJ1-3, with D maybe TRBD1 (6 bases). Germline V gene lookup returns CDR1 LGHNA and CDR2 YSLEER. V was shortened by 3 bases and J by 8 bases, with 17 bases between the two germline ends. The CDR3 loop spans 15 amino acids. The CDR3 DNA sequence: TGCGCCAGCAGCCAGGAAGGGGGGGCTGCGGACACCATATATTTT. It is translated as CASSQEGGAADTIYF.

This clone appeared a single time. The chain joins TRBV19 to TRBJ2-7; TRBD1 is a possible D gene (6 bases). Trimming cost V 1 base and J 3 bases, with 16 bases left between them. This CDR3 has 16 residues. CDR1 and CDR2 (germline): LNHDA, SQIVND (reference sequence). The CDR3 protein is CASSIAPTGLGYEQYF. CDR3 nucleotides: TGTGCCAGTAGTATAGCGCCGACAGGACTGGGCTACGAGCAGTACTTC.

The chain combines TRBV5-1 with TRBJ2-1, with D possibly being TRBD1 (6 bases). The CDR3 is 14 residues long. Germline assignment: CDR1 SGHRS and CDR2 YFSETQ. The ends were cut back, 3 bases at V and 4 bases at J, with 11 bases in the middle. This CDR3 is CASSWGQVYNEQFF. The DNA for the CDR3 is TGCGCCAGCAGCTGGGGACAAGTGTACAATGAGCAGTTCTTC.